This is a list of T cell receptor beta chains from one sample in a study of cytomegalovirus exposure and HLA in healthy donors. Produced via immunoSEQ multiplex PCR; TCRdb's table is partial and in-frame only. The sample has 60,000 to 95,000 clones, less than 80% seen once. The source material was PBMCs. These TCRs come from a woman aged 40 to 50 in good health and CMV-seropositive. Both conserved end residues are part of each CDR3. The D gene is left open where the match is weak. Clone size is given for some rows only: seen once, a few or many times, or a class if the clone is expanded.

d_call	v_call	j_call	clone_size	cdr3_aa	cdr3_nt
NA	TRBV6-5	TRBJ1-2	NA	CASRAGESNYGYTF	TGTGCCAGCAGGGCGGGGGAAAGTAACTATGGCTACACCTTC
TRBD2	TRBV5-6	TRBJ2-1	NA	CASSLGTSGYNEQFF	TGTGCCAGCAGTTTAGGGACTAGCGGATACAATGAGCAGTTCTTC
NA	TRBV15	TRBJ1-6	few	CASQGSYNSPLHF	TGTGCCAGCCAGGGCTCCTATAATTCACCCCTCCACTTT
NA	TRBV28	TRBJ1-5	NA	CASSPGNQPQHF	TGTGCCAGCAGCCCAGGGAATCAGCCCCAGCATTTT
NA	TRBV7-8	TRBJ1-1	NA	CASSPDRLNTEAFF	TGTGCCAGCAGCCCGGACAGATTGAACACTGAAGCTTTCTTT
NA	TRBV16	TRBJ1-3	NA	CASSQSAGPPGNTIYF	TGTGCCAGCAGCCAATCTGCAGGGCCTCCTGGAAACACCATATATTTT
NA	TRBV5-1	TRBJ1-4	NA	CASSLVQRNEKLFF	TGCGCCAGCAGCTTGGTACAGAGAAATGAAAAACTGTTTTTT
TRBD1	TRBV28	TRBJ1-2	few	CASSEPGQGYGYTF	TGTGCCAGCAGTGAACCGGGACAGGGCTATGGCTACACCTTC
NA	TRBV7-7	TRBJ2-5	NA	CASSSTTGSFQETQYF	TGTGCCAGCAGCTCTACGACAGGCTCGTTCCAAGAGACCCAGTACTTC
NA	TRBV28	TRBJ1-1	NA	CASSFTGRGTEAFF	TGTGCCAGCAGTTTTACAGGGCGGGGGACTGAAGCTTTCTTT
NA	TRBV6-5	TRBJ1-2	NA	CASSYRREGNYGYTF	TGTGCCAGCAGTTACCGCAGGGAGGGAAACTATGGCTACACCTTC
TRBD1	TRBV29-1	TRBJ1-1	NA	CSVERGQSRPTEAFF	TGCAGCGTTGAAAGGGGGCAGTCCCGACCAACTGAAGCTTTCTTT
NA	TRBV7-9	TRBJ1-2	NA	CASSFPTGNYGYTF	TGTGCCAGCAGCTTCCCGACGGGTAACTATGGCTACACCTTC
NA	TRBV14	TRBJ1-4	NA	CASSRALNEKLFF	TGTGCCAGCAGCCGGGCCCTAAATGAAAAACTGTTTTTT
TRBD2	TRBV7-8	TRBJ2-1	few	CASSPILAGGSYNEQFF	TGTGCCAGCAGCCCTATTTTAGCGGGGGGTTCCTACAATGAGCAGTTCTTC
NA	TRBV19	TRBJ2-5	NA	CASSIGSQETQYF	TGTGCCAGTAGTATCGGGAGCCAAGAGACCCAGTACTTC
TRBD2	TRBV9	TRBJ2-1	NA	CASSVSGGANDEQFF	TGTGCCAGCAGCGTGAGCGGGGGGGCTAATGATGAGCAGTTCTTC
TRBD2	TRBV28	TRBJ2-1	NA	CASSLTSGVNEQFF	TGTGCCAGCAGTTTAACTAGCGGGGTAAATGAGCAGTTCTTC
NA	TRBV11-2	TRBJ2-5	NA	CASSTTIRQAETQYF	TGTGCCAGCAGCACGACGATCAGACAGGCGGAGACCCAGTACTTC
TRBD1	TRBV6-4	TRBJ1-5	NA	CASSIGTGEKPQHF	TGTGCCAGCAGTATCGGGACAGGGGAGAAGCCCCAGCATTTT
TRBD1	TRBV5-1	TRBJ1-3	NA	CASKGQNSGNTIYF	TGCGCCAGCAAGGGACAGAACTCTGGAAACACCATATATTTT
TRBD1	TRBV7-2	TRBJ2-5	few	CASSSTGTGKETQYF	TGTGCCAGCAGCTCAACCGGGACAGGGAAGGAGACCCAGTACTTC
NA	TRBV30	TRBJ2-2	few	CAWMEVSGGELFF	TGTGCCTGGATGGAGGTATCGGGCGGGGAGCTGTTTTTT
NA	TRBV6-1	TRBJ2-7	NA	CASSDQGRGGEQYF	TGTGCCAGCAGTGACCAGGGAAGGGGAGGCGAGCAGTACTTC
TRBD1	TRBV15	TRBJ2-7	few	CATSITGTGVEEQYF	TGTGCCACCAGCATCACCGGGACAGGGGTCGAGGAGCAGTACTTC
NA	TRBV7-9	TRBJ2-7	NA	CASSLLGQNYEQYF	TGTGCCAGCAGCTTGCTCGGACAGAACTACGAGCAGTACTTC
NA	TRBV28	TRBJ2-5	NA	CASSFQGLRETQYF	TGTGCCAGCAGTTTTCAGGGGCTGCGGGAGACCCAGTACTTC
NA	TRBV28	TRBJ1-6	NA	CASNRVDNSPLHF	TGTGCCAGTAACAGGGTTGATAATTCACCCCTCCACTTT
NA	TRBV5-6	TRBJ1-6	NA	CASSLGQFSYNSPLHF	TGTGCCAGCAGCTTGGGACAGTTCTCCTATAATTCACCCCTCCACTTT
NA	TRBV25-1	TRBJ2-3	NA	CASSDLYLQGPTDTQYF	TGTGCCAGCAGTGACCTCTATTTACAGGGCCCCACAGATACGCAGTATTTT
NA	TRBV6-1	TRBJ1-2	NA	CASQEALNYGYTF	TGTGCCAGCCAGGAGGCCCTTAACTATGGCTACACCTTC
NA	TRBV7-6	TRBJ1-5	NA	CASSWGGDSRNQPQHF	TGTGCCAGCAGCTGGGGGGGAGACAGCCGCAATCAGCCCCAGCATTTT
NA	TRBV7-9	TRBJ2-7	NA	CASSLTGHEQYF	TGTGCCAGCAGCCTGACAGGCCACGAGCAGTACTTC
NA	TRBV14	TRBJ1-2	NA	CASSPENYGYTF	TGTGCCAGCAGCCCCGAGAACTATGGCTACACCTTC
TRBD1	TRBV19	TRBJ1-6	NA	CASSVRQGSSYNSPLHF	TGTGCCAGTAGTGTTCGACAGGGAAGCTCCTATAATTCACCCCTCCACTTT
TRBD2	TRBV6-4	TRBJ2-3	NA	CASSDSAGGPDTQYF	TGTGCCAGCAGTGACTCAGCGGGGGGGCCAGATACGCAGTATTTT
NA	TRBV5-5	TRBJ2-2	NA	CASSQTGATGELFF	TGTGCCAGCAGCCAGACTGGGGCTACCGGGGAGCTGTTTTTT
TRBD1	TRBV27	TRBJ1-3	NA	CASSPMGQASSGNTIYF	TGTGCCAGCAGCCCTATGGGACAGGCCAGCTCTGGAAACACCATATATTTT
NA	TRBV6-1	TRBJ2-5	NA	CASSDVRVGETQYF	TGTGCCAGCAGTGATGTCAGGGTCGGGGAGACCCAGTACTTC
TRBD1	TRBV4-3	TRBJ2-1	NA	CASSPRTGDNEQFF	TGCGCCAGCAGCCCGAGGACAGGGGACAATGAGCAGTTCTTC
TRBD2	TRBV20-1	TRBJ2-5	NA	CSAGGWETQYF	TGCAGTGCCGGGGGGTGGGAGACCCAGTACTTC
NA	TRBV9	TRBJ2-2	NA	CASSAQQGSESTGELFF	TGTGCCAGCAGCGCACAACAGGGTTCGGAAAGTACCGGGGAGCTGTTTTTT
TRBD1	TRBV11-2	TRBJ1-3	few	CASIRDRATGNTIYF	TGTGCCAGCATCCGAGACAGGGCAACTGGAAACACCATATATTTT
NA	TRBV6-5	TRBJ2-1	few	CASSVTAFHEQFF	TGTGCCAGCAGTGTCACAGCCTTTCATGAGCAGTTCTTC
TRBD1	TRBV5-4	TRBJ1-1	NA	CASSPDRALEAFF	TGTGCCAGCAGCCCGGACAGGGCTCTTGAAGCTTTCTTT
NA	TRBV25-1	TRBJ1-4	once	CASRGQLNEKLFF	TGTGCCAGCAGGGGCCAGCTAAATGAAAAACTGTTTTTT